The 3 T cell receptor beta chains given below trace back to one sample, sequenced in a study of T cells in localized non-small cell lung cancer. Here immunoSEQ multiplex PCR was the method, and the copy in TCRdb shows in-frame clones only, minus some. The sample includes over 45,000 clones, 85% to 90% of them seen just once. The sample here was peripheral blood, taken before any cancer treatment. The origin of the receptors is a man between 35 and 75 years old with stage I squamous cell lung carcinoma.

The V call is TRBV6-5, the J call TRBJ2-5; D is unresolved. CDR3 length equals 15 residues. The ends were cut back, 0 bases at V and 3 bases at J, with 11 bases in the middle. Germline loops: CDR1 MNHEY, CDR2 SVGAGI. Here the CDR3 DNA reads TGTGCCAGCAGTTACTCGTATAGTGATGAAGAGACCCAGTACTTC. Protein product: CASSYSYSDEETQYF.

The gene calls are TRBV4-3 and TRBJ1-1, with D hard to call. V was trimmed by 0 bases and J by 1 base, leaving 6 bases between them. Germline assignment: CDR1 LGHNA and CDR2 YSLEER. The CDR3 sequence is 14 residues long. The CDR3 sequence is CASSQDPQNTEAFF. CDR3 DNA sequence: TGCGCCAGCAGCCAAGATCCCCAGAACACTGAAGCTTTCTTT.

V usage is TRBV4-2 and J usage is TRBJ2-5; 10 nucleotides align to TRBD2. Gene TRBJ2-7 matches the end of the DNA better, so the J call may be wrong. Per germline, CDR1 LGHNA and CDR2 YNFKEQ. The length of the CDR3 is 14 residues. The CDR3 nucleotides read TGTGCCAGCAGCCCCGGACTAGCGGAATACGAGCAGTACTTC. Translation: CASSPGLAEYEQYF.